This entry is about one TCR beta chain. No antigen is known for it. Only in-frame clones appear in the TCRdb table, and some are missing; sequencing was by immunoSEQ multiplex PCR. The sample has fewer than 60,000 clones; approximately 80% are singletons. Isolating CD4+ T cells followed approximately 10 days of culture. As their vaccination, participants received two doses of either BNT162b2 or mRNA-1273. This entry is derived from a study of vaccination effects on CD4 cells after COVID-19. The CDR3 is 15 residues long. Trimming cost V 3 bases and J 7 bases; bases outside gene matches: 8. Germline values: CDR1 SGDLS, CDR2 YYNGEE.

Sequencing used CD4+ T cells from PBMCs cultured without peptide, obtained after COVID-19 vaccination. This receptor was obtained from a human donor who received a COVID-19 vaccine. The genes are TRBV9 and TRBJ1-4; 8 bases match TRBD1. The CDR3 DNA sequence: TGTGCCAGCAGCGCTCGACAGGGGTTGGGTGAAAAACTGTTTTTT. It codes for CASSARQGLGEKLFF. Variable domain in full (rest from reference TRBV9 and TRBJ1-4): DSGVTQTPKHLITATGQRVTLRCSPRSGDLSVYWYQQSLDQGLQFLIQYYNGEERAKGNILERFSAQQFPDLHSELNLSSLELGDSALYFCASSARQGLGEKLFFGSGTQLSVL.